The source of this T cell receptor (beta chain) is a study of immune heterogeneity within non-small cell lung tumors. Points from the study as a whole: For local T-cell clonality, the correlation with local tumor mutational burden was moderate but significant (R 0.3 to 0.4). Tumor sites in a patient shared identical dominant CDR3 beta clonotypes and also carried site-unique high-frequency clones.

This CDR3 is 12 amino acids long. Trimming left V 8 bases short and J 8 bases short, with 13 bases between. CDR1 and CDR2 (germline): LNHNV, YYDKDF (reference sequence). Concerning this clonotype itself: Its antigen is as yet unknown.

The starting template was genomic DNA from bulk tumor, roughly 610 ng per sample. Several spatially distant biopsies were obtained per primary tumor intraoperatively. Patients went through curative surgery, and their non-small cell lung cancer was untreated and newly diagnosed. Every donor was a newly diagnosed non-small cell lung cancer patient having surgery with curative intent. Amplification of TCR beta CDR3 was performed by multiplex PCR with 32 V and 13 J primers. MiXCR was run by TCRdb on the multiplex PCR reads, yielding one entry per CDR3 protein. The table includes some 19,000 distinct CDR3 sequences, around 27% detected once.

Sequenced sample: lung tumor tissue. The clonotype comes from a man between 40 and 49 years old with non-small cell lung cancer. V gene TRBV15 combines with J gene TRBJ2-1, with D perhaps TRBD1 (5 bases). CDR3 sequence (DNA): TGTGCCACCGCGGACAACGCGGATGAGCAGTTCTTC. This gives the protein CATADNADEQFF.